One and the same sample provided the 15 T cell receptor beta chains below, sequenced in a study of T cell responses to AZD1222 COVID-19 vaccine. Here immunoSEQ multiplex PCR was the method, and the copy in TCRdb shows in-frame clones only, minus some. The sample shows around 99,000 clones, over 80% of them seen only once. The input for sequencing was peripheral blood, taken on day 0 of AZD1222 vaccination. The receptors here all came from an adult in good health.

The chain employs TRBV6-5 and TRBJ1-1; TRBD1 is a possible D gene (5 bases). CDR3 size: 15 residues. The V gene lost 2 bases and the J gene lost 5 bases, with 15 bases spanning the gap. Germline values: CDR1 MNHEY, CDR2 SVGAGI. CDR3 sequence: CASSYPWGGETEAFF. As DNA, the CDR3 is TGTGCCAGCAGTTACCCGTGGGGGGGAGAGACTGAAGCTTTCTTT.

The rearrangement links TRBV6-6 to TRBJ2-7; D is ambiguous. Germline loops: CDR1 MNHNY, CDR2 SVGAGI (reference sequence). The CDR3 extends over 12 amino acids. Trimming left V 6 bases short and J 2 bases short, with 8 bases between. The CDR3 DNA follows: TGTGCCAGCAGCCATGGTGCCTACGAGCAGTACTTC. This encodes CASSHGAYEQYF.

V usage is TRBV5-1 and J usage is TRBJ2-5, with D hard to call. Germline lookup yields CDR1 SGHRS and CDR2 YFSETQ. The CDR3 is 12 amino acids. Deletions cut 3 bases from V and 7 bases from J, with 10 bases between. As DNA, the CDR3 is TGCGCCAGCAGCTCCGGTTCGGGGACCCAGTACTTC. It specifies CASSSGSGTQYF. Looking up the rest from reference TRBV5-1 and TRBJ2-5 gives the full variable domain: KAGVTQTPRYLIKTRGQQVTLSCSPISGHRSVSWYQQTPGQGLQFLFEYFSETQRNKGNFPGRFSGRQFSNSRSEMNVSTLELGDSALYLCASSSGSGTQYFGPGTRLLVL.

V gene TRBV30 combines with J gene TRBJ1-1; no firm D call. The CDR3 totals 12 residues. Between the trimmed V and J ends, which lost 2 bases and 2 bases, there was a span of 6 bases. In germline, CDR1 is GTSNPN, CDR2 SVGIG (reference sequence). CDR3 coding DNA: TGTGCCTGGAGTTCGCTAAACACTGAAGCTTTCTTT. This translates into CAWSSLNTEAFF.

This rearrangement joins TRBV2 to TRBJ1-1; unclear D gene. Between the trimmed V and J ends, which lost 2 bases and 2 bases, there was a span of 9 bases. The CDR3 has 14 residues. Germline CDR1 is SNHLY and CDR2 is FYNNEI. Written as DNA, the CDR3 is TGTGCCAGCAGTGAATTGGGCAGTAACACTGAAGCTTTCTTT. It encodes CASSELGSNTEAFF.

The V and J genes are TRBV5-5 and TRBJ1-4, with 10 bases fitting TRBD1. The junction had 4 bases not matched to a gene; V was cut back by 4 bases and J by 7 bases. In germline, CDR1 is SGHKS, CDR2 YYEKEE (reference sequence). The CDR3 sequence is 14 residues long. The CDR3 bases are TGTGCCAGCAGCAGGACAGGGGGGAGTGAAAAACTGTTTTTT. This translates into CASSRTGGSEKLFF. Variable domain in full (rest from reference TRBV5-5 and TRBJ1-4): DAGVTQSPTHLIKTRGQQVTLRCSPISGHKSVSWYQQVLGQGPQFIFQYYEKEERGRGNFPDRFSARQFPNYSSELNVNALLLGDSALYLCASSRTGGSEKLFFGSGTQLSVL.

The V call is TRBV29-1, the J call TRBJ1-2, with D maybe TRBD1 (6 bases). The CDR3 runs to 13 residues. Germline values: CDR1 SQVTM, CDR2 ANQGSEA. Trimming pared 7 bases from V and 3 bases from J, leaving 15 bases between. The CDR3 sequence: CSASGVSDYGYTF. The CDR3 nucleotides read TGCAGCGCCTCAGGGGTTAGTGACTATGGCTACACCTTC.

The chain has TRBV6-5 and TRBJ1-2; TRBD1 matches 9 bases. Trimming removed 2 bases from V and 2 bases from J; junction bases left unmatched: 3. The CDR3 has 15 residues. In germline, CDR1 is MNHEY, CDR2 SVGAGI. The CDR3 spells CASSYLGQGNYGYTF. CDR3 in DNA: TGTGCCAGCAGTTACCTGGGACAGGGAAACTATGGCTACACCTTC.

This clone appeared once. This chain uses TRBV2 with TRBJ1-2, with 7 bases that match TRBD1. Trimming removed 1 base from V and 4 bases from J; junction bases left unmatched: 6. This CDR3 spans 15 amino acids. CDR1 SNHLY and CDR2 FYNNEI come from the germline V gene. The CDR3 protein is CASSEDRGWGYGYTF. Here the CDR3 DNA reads TGTGCCAGCAGTGAAGACAGGGGTTGGGGCTATGGCTACACCTTC.

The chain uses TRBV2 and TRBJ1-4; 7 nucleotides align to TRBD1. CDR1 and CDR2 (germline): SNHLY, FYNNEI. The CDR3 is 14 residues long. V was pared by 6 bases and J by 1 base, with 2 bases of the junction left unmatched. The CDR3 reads CASRRDRTNEKLFF. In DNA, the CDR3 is TGTGCCAGCAGACGGGACAGAACTAATGAAAAACTGTTTTTT. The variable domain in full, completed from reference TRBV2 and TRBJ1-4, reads EPEVTQTPSHQVTQMGQEVILRCVPISNHLYFYWYRQILGQKVEFLVSFYNNEISEKSEIFDDQFSVERPDGSNFTLKIRSTKLEDSAMYFCASRRDRTNEKLFFGSGTQLSVL.

The CDR3 DNA sequence: TGTGCCAGCACCCGACGGGGGGATAGGAACACTGAAGCTTTCTTT. Its protein is CASTRRGDRNTEAFF. The chain joins TRBV6-5 to TRBJ1-1, with D perhaps matching TRBD1 (5 bases). V dropped 7 bases and J dropped 1 base, with 16 bases sitting between them. The CDR3 is 15 amino acids. The germline gives CDR1 MNHEY, CDR2 SVGAGI.

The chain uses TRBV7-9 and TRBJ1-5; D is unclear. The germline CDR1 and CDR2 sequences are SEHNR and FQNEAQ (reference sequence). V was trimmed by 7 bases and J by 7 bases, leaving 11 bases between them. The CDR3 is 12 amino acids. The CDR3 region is CASNPRTQPQHF. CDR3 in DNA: TGTGCCAGCAACCCCCGTACCCAGCCCCAGCATTTT.

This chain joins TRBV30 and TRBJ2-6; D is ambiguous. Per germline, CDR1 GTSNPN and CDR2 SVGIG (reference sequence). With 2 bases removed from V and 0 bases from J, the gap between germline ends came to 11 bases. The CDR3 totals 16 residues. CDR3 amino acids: CAWSTPPGSGANVLTF. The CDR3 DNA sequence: TGTGCCTGGAGTACCCCCCCGGGCTCTGGGGCCAACGTCCTGACTTTC.

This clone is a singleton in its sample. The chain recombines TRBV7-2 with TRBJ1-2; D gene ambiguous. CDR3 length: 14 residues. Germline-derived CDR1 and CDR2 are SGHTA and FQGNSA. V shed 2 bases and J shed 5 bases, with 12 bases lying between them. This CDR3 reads CASSLTVIAYGYTF. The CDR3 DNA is TGTGCCAGCAGCTTAACAGTGATAGCTTATGGCTACACCTTC.

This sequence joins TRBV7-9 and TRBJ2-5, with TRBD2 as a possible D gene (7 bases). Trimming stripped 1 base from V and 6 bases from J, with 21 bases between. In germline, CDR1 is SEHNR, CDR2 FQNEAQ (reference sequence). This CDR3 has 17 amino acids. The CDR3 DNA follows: TGTGCCAGCAGCTTAGGGGCTGGCGGGGGCGCGGTTCAGACCCAGTACTTC. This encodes CASSLGAGGGAVQTQYF.